These T cell receptor beta chains were read from a single sample in a study of monozygotic twins with inflammatory bowel disease. After re-calling the 5' RACE reads, TCRdb lists one entry per CDR3 protein, DNA absent. The table lists hundreds of thousands of distinct CDR3 sequences. The sequencing sample was made of blood. These receptors originate from a human donor with ulcerative colitis or Crohn's disease, or a healthy co-twin of an affected twin (not recorded which). CDR3s include the opening cysteine and the closing phenylalanine or tryptophan.

V gene: TRBV7-2
J gene: TRBJ2-3
CDR3 protein: CASSLDSWNADTQYF

V gene: TRBV11-1
J gene: TRBJ2-7
CDR3 protein: CASSLDLGGYYEQYF

V gene: TRBV7-2
J gene: TRBJ2-2
CDR3 protein: CASSHTRDNGELFF

V gene: TRBV20-1
J gene: TRBJ1-5
CDR3 protein: CSARDPNHGGFNQPQHF

V gene: TRBV6-2/TRBV6-3
J gene: TRBJ1-5
CDR3 protein: CASRFSRTGKGMPQHF

V gene: TRBV5-6
J gene: TRBJ2-5
CDR3 protein: CASSLAFITGKETQYF

V gene: TRBV5-5
J gene: TRBJ2-1
CDR3 protein: CASSLQRSYNEQFF

V gene: TRBV20-1
J gene: TRBJ2-2
CDR3 protein: CSARLLALTGELFF

V gene: TRBV5-1
J gene: TRBJ2-2
CDR3 protein: CASSSLPGDTGELFF

V gene: TRBV4-3
J gene: TRBJ1-5
CDR3 protein: CASSQELGAGNQPQHF

V gene: TRBV7-2
J gene: TRBJ1-1
CDR3 protein: CASSLGPVNTEAFF

V gene: TRBV20-1
J gene: TRBJ1-5
CDR3 protein: CSAKWSDGPNQPQHF

V gene: TRBV27
J gene: TRBJ2-7
CDR3 protein: CASSGGWGSGSRDEQYF

V gene: TRBV19
J gene: TRBJ2-1
CDR3 protein: CASSLAAGAYNEQFF

V gene: TRBV28
J gene: TRBJ2-1
CDR3 protein: CASSGLGESSYNEQFF

V gene: TRBV6-2/TRBV6-3
J gene: TRBJ2-3
CDR3 protein: CASRLQGAGFDTQYF

V gene: TRBV7-9
J gene: TRBJ2-7
CDR3 protein: CASSRSGTHEQYF

V gene: TRBV6-1
J gene: TRBJ1-1
CDR3 protein: CASSEYSLLNTEAFF

V gene: TRBV12-3/TRBV12-4
J gene: TRBJ1-6
CDR3 protein: CASNLQGLSLHF

V gene: TRBV20-1
J gene: TRBJ1-5
CDR3 protein: CSATDENQPQHF

V gene: TRBV28
J gene: TRBJ2-7
CDR3 protein: CASSLRTAYEQYF

V gene: TRBV5-6
J gene: TRBJ2-4
CDR3 protein: CASSSVRQGASKNIQYF

V gene: TRBV19
J gene: TRBJ1-1
CDR3 protein: CAIRGHPTTEAFF

V gene: TRBV12-3/TRBV12-4
J gene: TRBJ2-1
CDR3 protein: CASSLALRLQGNYNEQFF

V gene: TRBV9
J gene: TRBJ2-3
CDR3 protein: CASSVVGGSTDTQYF

V gene: TRBV7-9
J gene: TRBJ2-1
CDR3 protein: CASSGNLGQFF

V gene: TRBV24-1
J gene: TRBJ2-5
CDR3 protein: CATSDNFQETQYF

V gene: TRBV4-1
J gene: TRBJ1-5
CDR3 protein: CASSQDRPAGLVGYVCQPQHF

V gene: TRBV5-6
J gene: TRBJ2-7
CDR3 protein: CASSLDLGLATYYEQYF

V gene: TRBV19
J gene: TRBJ2-1
CDR3 protein: CASSIGIRSGQFF

V gene: TRBV29-1
J gene: TRBJ1-1
CDR3 protein: CSVGYGGSTEAFF

V gene: TRBV5-6
J gene: TRBJ2-2
CDR3 protein: CASNRIAGELFF

V gene: TRBV2
J gene: TRBJ2-1
CDR3 protein: CASRQSEGPQFF

V gene: TRBV2
J gene: TRBJ2-3
CDR3 protein: CASSEEGTSEETQYF

V gene: TRBV29-1
J gene: TRBJ2-3
CDR3 protein: CSVGMIADTQYF

V gene: TRBV6-2/TRBV6-3
J gene: TRBJ2-2
CDR3 protein: CASSYIGQHTGELFF

V gene: TRBV7-2
J gene: TRBJ2-1
CDR3 protein: CASSRVSGYYNEQFF

V gene: TRBV5-1
J gene: TRBJ2-6
CDR3 protein: CASSLEEANVLTF

V gene: TRBV28
J gene: TRBJ2-5
CDR3 protein: CASSLLTLRRLYQETQYF